The sequence of this T cell receptor beta chain was determined in a study of blood T cell repertoires in COVID-19. Overall study: COVID-19 samples, acute and convalescent, were from the United States, Italy and Spain. From T cells, B-cell-depleted T cells, or PBMCs came the material, which was cDNA or gDNA.

The V gene end was trimmed by 5 bases and the J gene end by 6 bases; junction bases not matched to a gene: 6. The CDR3 totals 14 residues. Germline V gives CDR1 MDHEN, CDR2 SYDVKM. In the original workflow: Reference gene primer amplification gave nucleated cell count estimates. Sequencing used immunoSEQ multiplex PCR; TCRdb keeps in-frame clones, though not all of them. For V, J and clone size, that table is used; D and trimming come from the DNA. Among some 58,000 clones, 87% were seen once, and the ten largest hold 7.8%. This clonotype was obtained from a man in his forties or fifties with active COVID-19. The rearrangement joins TRBV28 to TRBJ1-1; 10 nucleotides agree with TRBD1. Sample: peripheral blood. In DNA form, the CDR3 reads TGTGCCAGCAGTCCGGGACAGGGGTTCTCTGAAGCTTTCTTT. This sequence encodes CASSPGQGFSEAFF.